This T cell receptor beta chain was captured in a study of T cell repertoires in cytomegalovirus infection. Study-wide context: Selected CMV epitopes included recently identified HLA-C-restricted ones as well as well-studied HLA-B-restricted ones. Public signatures in TCR beta pointed to CMV infection and matching HLA type.

Germline assignment: CDR1 LNHNV and CDR2 YYDKDF (reference sequence). V dropped 5 bases and J dropped 4 bases, with 8 bases sitting between them. This CDR3 region has 13 residues. Regarding the study as a whole: Of the TCR beta families, the public ones yielded a cumulative frequency that identified carriers of CMV plus the relevant HLA. The ex vivo response was dominated by HLA-C-restricted CMV-specific TCR beta clonotypes.

One entry per CDR3 protein, called by TCRdb with MiXCR from the reads. This sample has about 480,000 distinct CDR3 sequences, with roughly a third found just once. As to this clonotype: Its matching antigen is unknown.

The V and J genes are TRBV15 and TRBJ2-2; D unresolved. This clonotype originated in a human donor in good health (CMV status not recorded). Some clones in this sample may be carry-over from other donors' samples. The specimen comprised cultured PBMCs, sampled from culture after CMV antigen stimulation. The CDR3: CATSVGGTGELFF. The CDR3 DNA reads TGTGCCACCAGCGTAGGTGGCACCGGGGAGCTGTTTTTT.